This T cell receptor (beta chain) was identified in a study of T cell responses to AZD1222 COVID-19 vaccine. Repertoires were generated with immunoSEQ multiplex PCR, while TCRdb's copy carries only in-frame clones and drops some. The repertoire holds about 120,000 clones, with about 86% as singletons. The CDR3 is made up of 16 amino acids. The material sequenced was peripheral blood, taken 28 days after the second AZD1222 dose. The chain carries TRBV21-1 and TRBJ2-7; the listed D gene, TRBD2, was not tested against the DNA. TRBV21-1 is deemed a pseudogene. The TCR sequence derives from an adult who received the AZD1222 COVID-19 vaccine. CDR3 sequence reads: CASSRGAGGTAREQYF. In nucleotides, the CDR3 is TGTGCCAGCAGCCGGGGAGCGGGAGGGACAGCGCGCGAGCAGTACTTC.